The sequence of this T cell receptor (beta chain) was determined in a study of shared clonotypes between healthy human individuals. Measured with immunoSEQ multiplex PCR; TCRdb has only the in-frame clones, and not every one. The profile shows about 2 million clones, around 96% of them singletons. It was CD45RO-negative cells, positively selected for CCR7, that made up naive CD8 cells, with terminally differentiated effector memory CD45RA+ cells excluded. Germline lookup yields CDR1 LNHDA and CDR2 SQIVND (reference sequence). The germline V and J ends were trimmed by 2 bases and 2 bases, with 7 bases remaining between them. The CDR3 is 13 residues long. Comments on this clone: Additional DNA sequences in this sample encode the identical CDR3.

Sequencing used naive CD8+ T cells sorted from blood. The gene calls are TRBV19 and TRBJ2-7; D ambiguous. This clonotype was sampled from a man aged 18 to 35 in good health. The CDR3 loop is CASSIRVPYEQYF. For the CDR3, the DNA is TGTGCCAGTAGTATACGGGTACCCTACGAGCAGTACTTC.